This T cell receptor beta chain appears in the sequencing data of a study of T cell repertoires in cytomegalovirus infection. With respect to this clonotype: The antigen is unknown.

The germline gives CDR1 SGHVS, CDR2 FNYEAQ. V shed 5 bases and J 5 bases; nucleotides not matched to a gene: 5. The CDR3 has 13 amino acids. TCRdb redid the calling of the reads with MiXCR, one entry per CDR3 protein. The sample has 200,000 to 250,000 distinct CDR3 sequences, about 38% seen once. Study-level findings and limits: Cumulative frequency of public TCR beta families picked out carriers of CMV plus the relevant HLA.

The receptor was isolated from a human donor in good health (CMV status not recorded). Some clones in this sample may be carry-over from other donors' samples. Sequenced material: CD8+ T cells from cultured PBMCs, taken from culture after CMV antigen stimulation. The chain employs TRBV7-6 and TRBJ1-1, with 7 bases matching TRBD1. The CDR3 loop reads CASSDRDRTEAFF. As DNA, the CDR3 is TGTGCCAGCAGCGACAGGGATCGGACTGAAGCTTTCTTT.